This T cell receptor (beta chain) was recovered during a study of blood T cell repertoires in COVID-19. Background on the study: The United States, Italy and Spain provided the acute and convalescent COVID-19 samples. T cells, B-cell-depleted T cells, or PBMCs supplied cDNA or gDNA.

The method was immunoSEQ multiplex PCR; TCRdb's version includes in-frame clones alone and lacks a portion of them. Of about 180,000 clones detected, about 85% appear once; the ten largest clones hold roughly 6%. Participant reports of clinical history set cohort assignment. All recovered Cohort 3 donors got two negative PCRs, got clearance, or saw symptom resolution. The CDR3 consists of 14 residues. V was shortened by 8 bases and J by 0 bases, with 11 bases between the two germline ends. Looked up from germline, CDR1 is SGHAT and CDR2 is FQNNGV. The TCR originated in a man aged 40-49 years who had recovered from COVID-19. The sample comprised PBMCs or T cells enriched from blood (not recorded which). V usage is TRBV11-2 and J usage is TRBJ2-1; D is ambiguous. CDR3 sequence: CASPVEDSYNEQFF. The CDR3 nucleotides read TGTGCCAGCCCAGTTGAGGACTCCTACAATGAGCAGTTCTTC.